The rows below give T cell receptor beta chains drawn from one sample of a study of CD8 T cells in ankylosing spondylitis. MiXCR, run by TCRdb on the 5' RACE reads, gives a single entry per CDR3 protein. The sample holds fewer than 250,000 distinct CDR3 sequences, more than 9% seen once. Input material: blood, either unsorted or a sorted T cell fraction (not recorded which). The receptors derive from a male donor with ankylosing spondylitis or in good health (not recorded which). Both conserved end residues are part of each CDR3. Fields, in order: clone size, D gene, V gene, J gene, CDR3 DNA, CDR3 protein. D genes are given only for firm matches. Rows may omit the clone size; those that give it use once, few, many or a size class.

>few|TRBD1|TRBV3-1|TRBJ2-1
TGTGCCAGCAGACCCGGACAGGGGGCCTATGAGCAGTTCTTC
CASRPGQGAYEQFF
>many|NA|TRBV20-1|TRBJ2-7
TGCAGTGCTAGGGACAGTCGCTCCTACGAGCAGTACTTC
CSARDSRSYEQYF
>NA|NA|TRBV6-1|TRBJ2-7
TGTGCCAGCAGCCACGAACACCTTGGGACTGTCTCCTACGAGCAGTACTTC
CASSHEHLGTVSYEQYF
>NA|NA|TRBV29-1|TRBJ2-4
TGCAGCGTTGTCATCAGACTTGTCCCCATTCAGTACTTC
CSVVIRLVPIQYF
>few|TRBD1|TRBV10-3|TRBJ1-2
TGTGCCGCCCAGGGGGAGGGCTACACCTTC
CAAQGEGYTF
>many|NA|TRBV5-1|TRBJ2-7
TGCGCCAGCAGCTTGGCAGACAGCAGCTCCTACGAGCAGTACTTC
CASSLADSSSYEQYF
>once|NA|TRBV10-3|TRBJ2-3
TGTGCCATCAGTTCCCGAGTAGCAGGAAGCACAGATACGCAGTATTTT
CAISSRVAGSTDTQYF
>few|NA|TRBV30|TRBJ2-1
TGTGCCTGGAGCCTCCGCTGGGGCGGCTCCTACAATGAGCAGTTCTTC
CAWSLRWGGSYNEQFF
>NA|NA|TRBV5-6|TRBJ2-1
TGTGCCAGCAGCTTGATTCCACGCTCCTACAATGAGCAGTTCTTC
CASSLIPRSYNEQFF
>few|NA|TRBV5-1|TRBJ2-1
TGCGCCAGCAGCTCAATCCTCAGCAGGGGTGGAAGCAATGAGCAGTTCTTC
CASSSILSRGGSNEQFF
>few|NA|TRBV6-6|TRBJ1-5
TGTGCCAGCAGTTACTCGAGGGAGGGAGGAAGGCATTTT
CASSYSREGGRHF
>NA|NA|TRBV30|TRBJ1-2
TGTGCCTGGAGCCAGGGGATGGCTCCGTATGGCTACACCTTC
CAWSQGMAPYGYTF
>NA|NA|TRBV29-1|TRBJ2-7
TGCAGCGTCCGCGGACTGGGCACCTACGAGCAGTACTTC
CSVRGLGTYEQYF
>many|NA|TRBV6-5|TRBJ2-5
TGTGCCAGCAGTTACTCGAAGGCCAGGCGACAGACCCAGTACTTC
CASSYSKARRQTQYF
>many|NA|TRBV5-1|TRBJ1-1
TGCGCCAGCAGCCCTTTGACAGGAGATGACACTGAAGCTTTCTTT
CASSPLTGDDTEAFF
>many|NA|TRBV19|TRBJ2-3
TGTGCCAGCAGGACCGGGGGCCGAGGCACAGATACGCAGTATTTT
CASRTGGRGTDTQYF
>many|NA|TRBV5-1|TRBJ2-3
TGCGCCAGCAGTTCTCGATTCGTCAGTGGGTGGGATACGCAGTATTTT
CASSSRFVSGWDTQYF
>many|TRBD1|TRBV5-1|TRBJ2-7
TGCGCCAGCAGTGTTACTCCGGGACAGAACTACGAGCAGTACTTC
CASSVTPGQNYEQYF
>many|NA|TRBV29-1|TRBJ1-4
TGCAGCGCCTTAGGGACGGGAAAACTGTTTTTT
CSALGTGKLFF
>many|NA|TRBV12-3/TRBV12-4|TRBJ2-3
TGTGCCAGCAGTTTTGTCAGGGGCACAGATACGCAGTATTTT
CASSFVRGTDTQYF
>many|TRBD1|TRBV6-5|TRBJ1-6
TGTGCCAGCAGTTACTCCTTGGCAGGGGGTTATAATTCACCCCTCCACTTT
CASSYSLAGGYNSPLHF
>many|TRBD2|TRBV6-5|TRBJ2-2
TGTGCCAGCAGTTATTTACTAGCGGGAAGGGTCATCACCGGGGAGCTGTTTTTT
CASSYLLAGRVITGELFF
>many|NA|TRBV29-1|TRBJ1-2
TGCAGCGTTGTGTCAGGGGCGGACTATGGCTACACCTTC
CSVVSGADYGYTF
>many|NA|TRBV13|TRBJ2-1
TGTGCCAGCAGCTTTTGGGACCCCAGGGAGCAGTTCTTC
CASSFWDPREQFF
>many|TRBD1|TRBV11-1|TRBJ2-6
TGTGCCAGCAGCTTAGGAACAGGGGCGCACCCTGGGGCCAACGTCCTGACTTTC
CASSLGTGAHPGANVLTF
>many|TRBD2|TRBV3-1|TRBJ2-5
TGTGCCAGCAGCTGGACTAGCGGGAGAGAGACCCAGTACTTC
CASSWTSGRETQYF
>many|NA|TRBV6-5|TRBJ2-2
TGTGCCAGCAGTTACTTGGGGCAGGGTACTGGGGAGCTGTTTTTT
CASSYLGQGTGELFF
>few|NA|TRBV3-1|TRBJ2-3
TGTGCCAGCAGCCAATCTGAATATACGCAGTATTTT
CASSQSEYTQYF
>many|NA|TRBV6-1|TRBJ2-2
TGTGCCAGCAGGATACAACAGGGCACCGGGGAGCTGTTTTTT
CASRIQQGTGELFF
>many|NA|TRBV6-5|TRBJ2-3
TGTGCCAGCAGTTACCTGTCGGGAGCTGCAGATACGCAGTATTTT
CASSYLSGAADTQYF
>once|NA|TRBV18|TRBJ2-1
TGTGCCAGCTCACCTAAACTAGTGGGGCAATTATACAATGAGCAGTTCTTC
CASSPKLVGQLYNEQFF
>many|TRBD2|TRBV11-2|TRBJ2-5
TGTGCCAGCAGCCCAGGGGCTAGCGGGCAAGAGACCCAGTACTTC
CASSPGASGQETQYF
>few|TRBD1|TRBV7-2|TRBJ1-3
TGTGCCAGCAGCTCAGGGACAGTCGGAAACACCATATATTTT
CASSSGTVGNTIYF
>many|TRBD2|TRBV3-1|TRBJ2-7
TGTGCCAGCAGCCCTAGCGGGAGCTCCTACGAGCAGTACTTC
CASSPSGSSYEQYF
>many|TRBD2|TRBV18|TRBJ2-1
TGTGCCAGCTCACCCCAGCGGGGGCAGAATGAGCAGTTCTTC
CASSPQRGQNEQFF
>NA|NA|TRBV20-1|TRBJ1-3
TGCAGTGCGCCCTGGGAGATGTCTGGAAACACCATATATTTT
CSAPWEMSGNTIYF
>few|TRBD2|TRBV29-1|TRBJ2-2
TGCAGCGTTGAAGATCTCGGGACTAGTGGCACCGGGGAGCTGTTTTTT
CSVEDLGTSGTGELFF
>many|TRBD1|TRBV10-3|TRBJ1-1
TGTGCCATCAGTGAGTCGAGGACAGGGGGCTTGAACACTGAAGCTTTCTTT
CAISESRTGGLNTEAFF